What follows are 29 T cell receptor beta chains derived from one specimen sequenced in a study of cytomegalovirus exposure and HLA in healthy donors. Clones were read by immunoSEQ multiplex PCR, and TCRdb kept only the in-frame ones, dropping some. The table records a few hundred thousand clones, nearly 90% of them present only once. Sequencing was carried out using PBMCs. The receptors originated from a woman aged 18-29 years in good health and CMV-seronegative.

The chain is built from TRBV9 and TRBJ2-5; D call uncertain. The germline V and J ends were trimmed by 0 bases and 0 bases, with 9 bases remaining between them. CDR3 length: 15 amino acids. Germline CDR1 and CDR2: SGDLS and YYNGEE. CDR3 residues: CASSVGVSDQETQYF. In DNA form, the CDR3 reads TGTGCCAGCAGCGTAGGTGTCAGCGACCAAGAGACCCAGTACTTC.

The chain employs TRBV28 and TRBJ2-6; no clear D. The CDR3 covers 15 residues. CDR1 is MDHEN, CDR2 SYDVKM, per germline. Trimming pared 6 bases from V and 4 bases from J, leaving 13 bases between. CDR3 protein: CASSRTRLGANVLTF. The DNA of the CDR3 is TGTGCCAGCAGCCGTACACGTTTAGGGGCCAACGTCCTGACTTTC. The full variable domain, its missing parts supplied by reference TRBV28 and TRBJ2-6, is DVKVTQSSRYLVKRTGEKVFLECVQDMDHENMFWYRQDPGLGLRLIYFSYDVKMKEKGDIPEGYSVSREKKERFSLILESASTNQTSMYLCASSRTRLGANVLTFGAGSRLTVL.

CDR3 nucleotides: TGTGCCAGCAGTGAACCCCAGGGTATAAGCTCTGGGGCCAACGTCCTGACTTTC. This sequence encodes CASSEPQGISSGANVLTF. The chain has TRBV25-1 and TRBJ2-6, with a tentative D call TRBD1 (5 bases). The CDR3 spans 18 residues. CDR1 MGHDK and CDR2 SYGVNS come from the germline V gene. Trimming cost V 2 bases and J 0 bases, with 14 bases left between them.

V gene TRBV9 combines with J gene TRBJ2-7; 12 bases line up with TRBD1. This CDR3 is 15 amino acids long. With 2 bases clipped from V and 4 bases from J, the junction kept 4 bases outside the gene matches. Germline CDR1 reads SGDLS; CDR2 reads YYNGEE. DNA of the CDR3: TGTGCCAGCAGCGTGGGACAGGGGGCGTTGTACGAGCAGTACTTC. The encoded protein is CASSVGQGALYEQYF.

As for this clone: This sample also contains other DNA sequences that code for the same CDR3. The V call is TRBV7-9, the J call TRBJ2-1; 8 bases fit TRBD2. This CDR3 region has 12 residues. Germline CDR1 reads SEHNR; CDR2 reads FQNEAQ (reference sequence). Germline trimming cut 7 bases from V and 9 bases from J; bases unmatched to any gene: 5. The CDR3 loop is CASTSRGGEQFF. CDR3 bases: TGTGCCAGCACCTCTCGGGGGGGTGAGCAGTTCTTC.

The CDR3: CASSSGQGAETEAFF. DNA for the CDR3: TGTGCCAGCAGTTCCGGACAGGGGGCAGAGACTGAAGCTTTCTTT. This chain connects TRBV28 to TRBJ1-1; TRBD1 agrees at 11 bases. Trimming at V came to 4 bases and at J to 5 bases, leaving 6 bases not matched to a gene. Germline loops: CDR1 MDHEN, CDR2 SYDVKM. CDR3 length: 15 residues.

The chain joins TRBV9 to TRBJ1-1; D is unclear. Germline V gene lookup returns CDR1 SGDLS and CDR2 YYNGEE. The length of the CDR3 is 16 residues. Between the trimmed V and J ends, which lost 0 bases and 0 bases, there was a span of 12 bases. This CDR3 is CASSVEPRLMNTEAFF. The CDR3 bases are TGTGCCAGCAGCGTAGAGCCGCGGCTAATGAACACTGAAGCTTTCTTT.

The V call is TRBV5-4, the J call TRBJ1-4; possible D gene TRBD1, 5 bases. The CDR3 length is 15 residues. Trimming took 1 base from V and 3 from J, leaving 10 bases between them. The germline V gene has CDR1 SGHNT and CDR2 YYREEE (reference sequence). CDR3: CASSLSGGANEKLFF. CDR3 bases: TGTGCCAGCAGCTTGTCCGGGGGTGCTAATGAAAAACTGTTTTTT. The complete variable domain, with remaining parts taken from reference TRBV5-4 and TRBJ1-4, reads ETGVTQSPTHLIKTRGQQVTLRCSSQSGHNTVSWYQQALGQGPQFIFQYYREEENGRGNFPPRFSGLQFPNYSSELNVNALELDDSALYLCASSLSGGANEKLFFGSGTQLSVL.

This chain uses TRBV27 with TRBJ2-7; D gene uncertain. The germline V and J ends were trimmed by 5 bases and 5 bases, with 16 bases remaining between them. CDR3 length: 14 amino acids. Germline V lookup: CDR1 MNHEY, CDR2 SMNVEV (reference sequence). DNA of the CDR3: TGTGCCAGCAGTCCCCTGCCGGGTCGGCACGAGCAGTACTTC. Amino acid sequence: CASSPLPGRHEQYF.

The CDR3 is CASSSTDRYNEQFF. The CDR3 DNA sequence: TGTGCCAGCAGCTCAACCGACAGGTACAATGAGCAGTTCTTC. The chain uses TRBV11-3 and TRBJ2-1, with a weak D call TRBD1 (6 bases). Trimming took 4 bases from V and 4 from J, leaving 11 bases between them. The germline V gene encodes CDR1 SGHNT and CDR2 YENEEA. The CDR3 extends over 14 amino acids.

The V call is TRBV6-6, the J call TRBJ1-1; D is possibly TRBD1 (6 bases). Trimming removed 7 bases at V and 3 bases at J, with 12 bases between. Per the germline V gene, CDR1 is MNHNY and CDR2 is SVGAGI (reference sequence). This CDR3 region has 13 residues. The CDR3 DNA is TGTGCCAGCACCCAGGGGTGGCACACTGAAGCTTTCTTT. It specifies CASTQGWHTEAFF.

V and J are TRBV10-3 and TRBJ2-5; weak D call: TRBD1 (5 bases). With 3 bases removed from V and 2 bases from J, the gap between germline ends came to 10 bases. This CDR3 spans 14 amino acids. Germline V gives CDR1 ENHRY, CDR2 SYGVKD. The CDR3 DNA is TGTGCCATCAGTGATGCTGGGGCACAAGAGACCCAGTACTTC. It specifies CAISDAGAQETQYF.

The chain is built from TRBV9 and TRBJ1-2, with D possibly being TRBD1 (6 bases). Trimming took off 4 bases at V and 2 bases at J, with 18 bases between the two ends. The CDR3 spans 16 residues. The germline V gene encodes CDR1 SGDLS and CDR2 YYNGEE. The CDR3 reads CASSLSSGGANYGYTF. Written as DNA, the CDR3 is TGTGCCAGCAGCCTTTCCTCTGGGGGGGCCAACTATGGCTACACCTTC.

This clone was seen only once. The V gene is TRBV6-6, the J gene TRBJ2-2; 10 nucleotides match TRBD2. CDR3 size: 16 residues. With 2 bases clipped from V and 7 bases from J, the junction kept 7 bases outside the gene matches. The germline V gene has CDR1 MNHNY and CDR2 SVGAGI (reference sequence). CDR3 nucleotides: TGTGCCAGCAGTTACCCCGGGACTAGCGATGACGGGGAGCTGTTTTTT. Amino acids: CASSYPGTSDDGELFF.

The chain combines TRBV28 with TRBJ2-1, with D perhaps TRBD1 (7 bases). Germline V gene data show CDR1 as MDHEN and CDR2 as SYDVKM. Trimming took off 7 bases at V and 9 bases at J, with 13 bases between the two ends. This CDR3 has 12 residues. The CDR3 DNA reads as TGTGCCAGCACCAGGGGGGTCGGTGAGCAGTTCTTC. Amino acid sequence: CASTRGVGEQFF.

This clone was seen once. The chain recombines TRBV28 with TRBJ1-4, with D unresolved. This CDR3 comprises 13 residues. Germline CDR1 is MDHEN and CDR2 is SYDVKM. Trimming took 6 bases from V and 6 from J, leaving 11 bases between them. The CDR3 nucleotides read TGTGCCAGCAGACTAGACCCAGATGAAAAACTGTTTTTT. Translation: CASRLDPDEKLFF.

The chain couples TRBV4-1 to TRBJ1-1, with D possibly TRBD1 on 5 matching bases. V lost 4 bases and J lost 5, with 17 bases in between. CDR1 MGHRA and CDR2 YSYEKL come from the germline V gene. The CDR3 is made up of 15 amino acids. In DNA, the CDR3 is TGCGCCAGCAGCCTCGGACTGCCCGGGGGTACTGAAGCTTTCTTT. Translated, it gives CASSLGLPGGTEAFF.

The rearrangement links TRBV5-1 to TRBJ2-6; 7 positions match TRBD1. V was clipped by 2 bases and J by 3 bases; unmatched bases: 2. CDR3 length equals 15 residues. Looked up from germline, CDR1 is SGHRS and CDR2 is YFSETQ. The CDR3: CASSLQGYGANVLTF. DNA for the CDR3: TGCGCCAGCAGCTTACAGGGGTATGGGGCCAACGTCCTGACTTTC.

The gene calls are TRBV9 and TRBJ2-5; the D gene is possibly TRBD1 (5 bases). The CDR3 extends over 14 amino acids. Trimming took off 0 bases at V and 4 bases at J, with 10 bases between the two ends. Germline V gene lookup returns CDR1 SGDLS and CDR2 YYNGEE. CDR3 loop: CASSVGWQGETQYF. CDR3 DNA sequence: TGTGCCAGCAGCGTAGGGTGGCAGGGAGAGACCCAGTACTTC.

The chain employs TRBV5-6 and TRBJ2-1; TRBD1 aligns across 10 bases. Trimming took 5 bases from V and 7 from J; bases not matched to a gene: 9. The CDR3 totals 15 residues. Germline-derived CDR1 and CDR2 are SGHDT and YYEEEE. The CDR3 DNA is TGTGCCAGCAGGCGACCGGGACAGGGGTCGAATGAGCAGTTCTTC. It yields the protein CASRRPGQGSNEQFF. Drawing the rest from reference TRBV5-6 and TRBJ2-1, the complete variable domain is DAGVTQSPTHLIKTRGQQVTLRCSPKSGHDTVSWYQQALGQGPQFIFQYYEEEERQRGNFPDRFSGHQFPNYSSELNVNALLLGDSALYLCASRRPGQGSNEQFFGPGTRLTVL.

This clone was counted a single time. The chain joins TRBV5-1 to TRBJ2-3; D is unresolved. V lost 2 bases and J 2 bases, leaving 24 bases between the germline ends. The CDR3 contains 19 residues. Germline values: CDR1 SGHRS, CDR2 YFSETQ. The CDR3 loop is CASSFLVGSDSFTTDTQYF. The CDR3 bases are TGCGCCAGCAGCTTTTTGGTCGGTAGTGACTCCTTCACCACAGATACGCAGTATTTT.

This clone has a handful of counts. This rearrangement joins TRBV10-3 to TRBJ2-2; a possible D gene is TRBD1 (6 bases). The germline V gene has CDR1 ENHRY and CDR2 SYGVKD. This CDR3 region has 15 residues. Trimming stripped 8 bases from V and 5 bases from J, with 18 bases between. CDR3 sequence: CAIRLPDSKTGELFF. The CDR3 DNA sequence: TGTGCCATCCGCCTCCCGGACAGCAAGACCGGGGAGCTGTTTTTT.

This chain joins TRBV6-5 and TRBJ1-2; D might be TRBD1 (5 bases). The germline V gene has CDR1 MNHEY and CDR2 SVGAGI. The CDR3 runs 15 residues. V was cut by 8 bases and J by 2 bases, with 18 bases left in between. The DNA of the CDR3 is TGTGCCAGCGGGAGCGCGGTCGGGGGGAACTATGGCTACACCTTC. Protein: CASGSAVGGNYGYTF.

The V call is TRBV18, the J call TRBJ2-7, with TRBD2 matching over 12 bases. CDR1 and CDR2 (germline): KGHSH, LQKENI. The V segment lost 2 bases and the J segment 2 bases; nucleotides outside the gene matches: 4. The CDR3 loop spans 16 amino acids. The CDR3 reads CASSPTSGGPTYEQYV. The CDR3 nucleotides read TGTGCCAGCTCACCAACTAGCGGGGGGCCCACCTACGAGCAGTACGTC.

The chain uses TRBV9 and TRBJ1-3; D gene uncertain. Trimming left V 4 bases short and J 0 bases short, with 14 bases between. Germline CDR1 and CDR2: SGDLS and YYNGEE. This CDR3 is built from 16 residues. The CDR3 loop reads CASSRGSEPSGNTIYF. CDR3 DNA: TGTGCCAGCAGCCGGGGAAGCGAACCCTCTGGAAACACCATATATTTT.

In the case of this clone: The junction and the germline gene differ at one end; a read error may be behind it. The chain links TRBV5-4 to TRBJ2-3, with TRBD2 matching 7 bases. This CDR3 has 16 amino acids. The V gene's germline CDR1 is SGHNT and CDR2 YYREEE (reference sequence). The CDR3 bases are TGTGCCAGCAGATTGGGAGGGATAGGCCACACAGATACGCAGTATTTT. Amino acid sequence: CASRLGGIGHTDTQYF.

Here the CDR3 reads CASSPQVGNHGYTF. As DNA, the CDR3 is TGTGCCAGCAGCCCTCAAGTTGGCAATCATGGCTACACCTTC. The chain is built from TRBV25-1 and TRBJ1-2, with D unclear. Trimming took 6 bases from V and 6 from J, leaving 17 bases between them. The CDR3 length is 14 residues. From germline, CDR1 is MGHDK and CDR2 SYGVNS.

This sequence joins TRBV5-6 and TRBJ1-2; 8 nucleotides agree with TRBD1. Germline V gene data show CDR1 as SGHDT and CDR2 as YYEEEE. V lost 7 bases and J lost 4; bases outside the gene matches: 9. This CDR3 comprises 14 residues. The CDR3 protein is CASEDRDGGYGYTF. CDR3 nucleotide sequence: TGTGCCAGCGAGGACAGGGATGGCGGCTATGGCTACACCTTC.

This clone was observed a few times. V and J are TRBV18 and TRBJ2-7, with D possibly matching TRBD1 (5 bases). Germline V gives CDR1 KGHSH, CDR2 LQKENI. The CDR3 is 13 residues long. With 0 bases removed from V and 5 bases from J, the gap between germline ends came to 8 bases. CDR3 loop: CASSPPAGHEQYV. CDR3 nucleotide sequence: TGTGCCAGCTCACCACCGGCAGGGCACGAGCAGTACGTC.